The 2 T cell receptor beta chains in this list originate from one sample, sequenced in a study of Graves' ophthalmopathy and Graves' hyperthyroidism. The TCR beta CDR3 regions underwent amplification from RNA transcripts. HTBI primers served in a first-round RT-PCR, which a second-round multiplex PCR followed. One entry per CDR3 protein, called by TCRdb with MiXCR from the multiplex PCR reads. This table holds 350,000 to 400,000 distinct CDR3 sequences, about 16% found once. Sequenced material: peripheral blood. The source is a woman between 18 and 29 years old with stable Graves' hyperthyroidism.

This clonotype was observed many times. The CDR3 spells CASSLAIRGRLGETQYF. In nucleotides, the CDR3 is TGTGCCAGCAGCTTAGCTATCAGGGGAAGATTGGGAGAGACCCAGTACTTC. The chain joins TRBV11-1 to TRBJ2-5, with D perhaps matching TRBD1 (6 bases). Trimming stripped 0 bases from V and 4 bases from J, with 18 bases between. The CDR3 is made up of 17 amino acids. CDR1 and CDR2 (germline): SGHAT, FQDESV (reference sequence).

This clonotype has ten or more counts. This sequence joins TRBV5-1 and TRBJ1-2; D not certain. Germline CDR1 reads SGHRS; CDR2 reads YFSETQ. V lost 1 base, J lost 10 bases, and 14 bases lay in between. CDR3 size: 13 residues. CDR3 DNA sequence: TGCGCCAGCAGCTTGTCAGTGTCGTCGGACTACACCTTC. Translating it yields CASSLSVSSDYTF.